These 27 T cell receptor beta chains originate from one sample sequenced in a study of regulatory T cells in long-lasting Graves disease (dated by TCRdb to about 2021). The sample's time point, from its label and the paper: persistent/refractory GD, antithyroid drugs over 5 years with positive TRAb. For both TCR sequencing and RNA sequencing, RNA was extracted from PBMCs using TRIzol. Libraries were prepared through multiplex PCR. The instrument given in TCRdb is Illumina HiSeq 4000. TCR beta libraries were built with iRepertoire HTBI primers and Arm-PCR amplification of CDR3 regions. The public sequencing data were trimmed at Q25 with fastp and processed into clonotypes with MiXCR by TCRdb, which kept only in-frame beta chains. Here each entry gathers all rows of one CDR3 protein and keeps the most common genes and DNA. The sample has 310,000 or so distinct CDR3 sequences on record, about 18% of them singletons. 29% of the sample is held by the ten biggest clonotypes.

The source material was peripheral blood mononuclear cells (PBMCs), sampled when the disease was refractory, from a patient treated with antithyroid drugs. These receptor sequences come from a female donor with Graves disease.

This clonotype was recorded a few times. This sequence joins TRBV5-1 and TRBJ2-5, with 10 bases aligning to TRBD2. CDR1 and CDR2 (germline): SGHRS, YFSETQ. Unmatched junction bases numbered 8, after V lost 0 bases and J lost 0 bases. This CDR3 contains 18 residues. CDR3 coding DNA: TGCGCCAGCAGCTTGGGAGCACTAGCGGGGTTTTACCAAGAGACCCAGTACTTC. It codes for CASSLGALAGFYQETQYF.

This clonotype was found a few times. V gene TRBV2 combines with J gene TRBJ2-7; D unclear. The CDR3 extends over 13 amino acids. The ends were cut back, 3 bases at V and 2 bases at J, with 8 bases in the middle. Germline V gene lookup returns CDR1 SNHLY and CDR2 FYNNEI. CDR3 in DNA: TGTGCCAGCAGTGATTTGGGAACCTACGAGCAGTACTTC. Translated: CASSDLGTYEQYF.

This clonotype has at least ten counts. The chain uses TRBV5-1 and TRBJ1-4; D is ambiguous. CDR1 SGHRS and CDR2 YFSETQ come from the germline V gene. The CDR3 sequence is 14 residues long. Trimming shortened V by 4 bases and J by 5 bases, and 12 bases separated the two germline ends. CDR3 bases: TGCGCCAGCAGCAGACTGGACCACAATGAAAAACTGTTTTTT. Its protein product is CASSRLDHNEKLFF.

Written as DNA, the CDR3 is TGTGCCAGCCCCCCGAGGAGCCGAGCCCAGCATTTT. Translation: CASPPRSRAQHF. V gene TRBV3-1 combines with J gene TRBJ1-5; D remains ambiguous. V was shortened by 8 bases and J by 11 bases, with 16 bases between the two germline ends. The CDR3 is made up of 12 amino acids. Per germline, CDR1 LGHDT and CDR2 YNNKEL (reference sequence).

The rearrangement links TRBV15 to TRBJ1-5; a possible D gene is TRBD1 (5 bases). The CDR3 length is 14 residues. Germline V gives CDR1 LNHNV, CDR2 YYDKDF (reference sequence). V lost 1 base and J 5 bases, leaving 9 bases between the germline ends. CDR3 coding DNA: TGTGCCACCAGCAGAGCAGGGAGGGATCAGCCCCAGCATTTT. Its protein product is CATSRAGRDQPQHF. The entire variable domain, with the rest obtained from reference TRBV15 and TRBJ1-5, is as follows: DAMVIQNPRYQVTQFGKPVTLSCSQTLNHNVMYWYQQKSSQAPKLLFHYYDKDFNNEADTPDNFQSRRPNTSFCFLDIRSPGLGDTAMYLCATSRAGRDQPQHFGDGTRLSIL.

This chain links TRBV12-5 with TRBJ2-3; tentative D call: TRBD2 (6 bases). CDR3 length: 13 residues. Trimming left V 1 base short and J 5 bases short, with 7 bases between. Germline CDR1 and CDR2: LGHNT and FRNRAP. The CDR3 DNA reads as TGTGCTAGTGGTTTGGCCGGGGGAGATACGCAGTATTTT. Translated: CASGLAGGDTQYF.

The chain uses TRBV7-2 and TRBJ1-1; TRBD1 might be the D (6 bases). Germline CDR1 and CDR2: SGHTA and FQGNSA. This CDR3 has 15 amino acids. V lost 2 bases, J lost 0 bases, and 10 bases lay in between. The CDR3, as DNA: TGTGCCAGCAGCTTAAGGGGGAGGATGAACACTGAAGCTTTCTTT. Translated, it gives CASSLRGRMNTEAFF.

This clonotype was observed at least ten times. The chain couples TRBV3-1 to TRBJ1-2, with 10 bases that match TRBD1. Germline V gene sequence: CDR1 LGHDT, CDR2 YNNKEL (reference sequence). This CDR3 is 16 amino acids long. Trimming removed 1 base from V and 7 bases from J; junction bases left unmatched: 9. Here the CDR3 DNA reads TGTGCCAGCAGCCAAGCCGCGACAGGGGGCAACGGTGGCTACACCTTC. Its protein is CASSQAATGGNGGYTF.

The sample holds many counts of this clonotype. This chain links TRBV20-1 with TRBJ2-5; possible D gene TRBD2, 6 bases. CDR1 is DFQATT and CDR2 is SNEGSKA in the germline V gene (reference sequence). The CDR3 runs 11 residues. Trimming removed 6 bases at V and 5 bases at J, with 10 bases between. CDR3 protein: CSATGRETQYF. CDR3 coding DNA: TGCAGTGCCACTGGGAGGGAGACCCAGTACTTC.

This clonotype has a handful of counts. The chain recombines TRBV29-1 with TRBJ1-1; D possibly corresponds to TRBD1 (6 bases). This CDR3 spans 13 amino acids. The germline gives CDR1 SQVTM, CDR2 ANQGSEA. V was clipped by 6 bases and J by 4 bases, with 15 bases between them. The CDR3 spells CSVDSGSFTEAFF. The CDR3 coding sequence is TGCAGCGTGGACAGTGGATCGTTCACTGAAGCTTTCTTT. The full variable domain, rest sourced from reference TRBV29-1 and TRBJ1-1, is SAVISQKPSRDICQRGTSLTIQCQVDSQVTMMFWYRQQPGQSLTLIATANQGSEATYESGFVIDKFPISRPNLTFSTLTVSNMSPEDSSIYLCSVDSGSFTEAFFGQGTRLTVV.

The J gene is TRBJ1-1, the V gene TRBV19; D perhaps matches TRBD1 (5 bases). Trimming stripped 5 bases from V and 2 bases from J, with 15 bases between. CDR1 is LNHDA, CDR2 SQIVND, per germline (reference sequence). This CDR3 spans 15 amino acids. CDR3 bases: TGTGCCAGTAGTCCCCCCGGCAGGGTTAACACTGAAGCTTTCTTT. This codes for CASSPPGRVNTEAFF.

A few counts support this clonotype. This sequence joins TRBV5-1 and TRBJ2-5; 7 nucleotides line up with TRBD2. The CDR3 contains 17 residues. Germline CDR1 SGHRS, CDR2 YFSETQ. V was pared by 5 bases and J by 0 bases, with 13 bases of the junction left unmatched. The CDR3 bases are TGCGCCAGCAGAAAAACAGTGGGACTACAGTACCAAGAGACCCAGTACTTC. Residues: CASRKTVGLQYQETQYF. The whole variable domain, remainder taken from reference TRBV5-1 and TRBJ2-5, is KAGVTQTPRYLIKTRGQQVTLSCSPISGHRSVSWYQQTPGQGLQFLFEYFSETQRNKGNFPGRFSGRQFSNSRSEMNVSTLELGDSALYLCASRKTVGLQYQETQYFGPGTRLLVL.

This chain uses TRBV12-3 or TRBV12-4 with TRBJ2-3; possible D gene TRBD1, 6 bases. V gave up 3 bases and J gave up 0 bases, with 10 bases separating them. The CDR3 extends over 15 amino acids. The CDR3 DNA is TGTGCCAGCAGTTTTAGGGGGTCTAGCACAGATACGCAGTATTTT. Protein: CASSFRGSSTDTQYF.

This clonotype came up a few times. The genes are TRBV12-3 or TRBV12-4 and TRBJ2-3; D gene ambiguous. The V gene lost 6 bases and the J gene lost 6 bases, with 7 bases spanning the gap. The CDR3 sequence is 11 residues long. The CDR3 spells CASRRRDTQYF. DNA for the CDR3: TGTGCCAGCAGGCGCCGGGATACGCAGTATTTT.

This clonotype was observed a handful of times. The chain carries TRBV5-1 and TRBJ1-3, with D tentatively TRBD1 (6 bases). CDR1 SGHRS and CDR2 YFSETQ come from the germline V gene. The CDR3 runs 14 residues. V gave up 4 bases and J gave up 4 bases, with 12 bases separating them. DNA of the CDR3: TGCGCCAGCAGCCTCACAGGGCCCGGAAACACCATATATTTT. Translation gives CASSLTGPGNTIYF.

The genes are TRBV20-1 and TRBJ2-2, with 14 bases lining up with TRBD2. CDR3 length: 16 residues. The V segment lost 5 bases and the J segment 5 bases; nucleotides outside the gene matches: 7. Germline CDR1 is DFQATT and CDR2 is SNEGSKA (reference sequence). The CDR3 DNA reads as TGCAGTGCTCAAAGGACTAGCGGGAGGAGGACCGGGGAGCTGTTTTTT. Protein: CSAQRTSGRRTGELFF.

In the case of this clonotype: Lacking the conserved final phenylalanine or tryptophan, this CDR3 likely reflects a read error. The rearrangement links TRBV19 to TRBJ1-1; the match to TRBD1 covers 8 bases. Germline V gene data show CDR1 as LNHDA and CDR2 as SQIVND (reference sequence). J lost 5 bases, V lost 5 bases, and 4 bases had no gene match. This CDR3 has 13 residues. CDR3: CASSSTGATEAFS. The CDR3 bases are TGTGCCAGTAGTTCGACAGGGGCGACTGAAGCTTTCTCT.

This clonotype was detected many times. V gene TRBV19 combines with J gene TRBJ1-1; D gene unclear. This CDR3 is built from 15 residues. V was shortened by 3 bases and J by 1 base, with 12 bases between the two germline ends. CDR1 and CDR2 (germline): LNHDA, SQIVND (reference sequence). The DNA for the CDR3 is TGTGCCAGTAGTATTGTCCACCGAGGGAACACTGAAGCTTTCTTT. Translation gives CASSIVHRGNTEAFF.

The rearrangement uses TRBV10-3 and TRBJ2-5, with a weak D call TRBD1 (6 bases). The CDR3 sequence is 13 residues long. The V gene's germline CDR1 is ENHRY and CDR2 SYGVKD. V lost 6 bases and J 5 bases, leaving 13 bases between the germline ends. DNA of the CDR3: TGTGCCATCAGCTCAGGGCAGGGGGAGACCCAGTACTTC. It specifies CAISSGQGETQYF.

This clonotype has ten or more counts. The chain carries TRBV2 and TRBJ1-1; D unclear. V gave up 6 bases and J gave up 4 bases, with 15 bases separating them. Germline V gene sequence: CDR1 SNHLY, CDR2 FYNNEI. The CDR3 contains 14 residues. CDR3 residues: CASRAWAEGTEAFF. CDR3 bases: TGTGCCAGCAGGGCTTGGGCAGAGGGCACTGAAGCTTTCTTT.

In this sample, this clonotype turned up a few times. The chain couples TRBV3-1 to TRBJ1-1; D is perhaps TRBD1 (5 bases). The CDR3 totals 18 residues. Trimming removed 4 bases from V and 0 bases from J, with 21 bases in between. Germline V lookup: CDR1 LGHDT, CDR2 YNNKEL (reference sequence). CDR3 DNA: TGTGCCAGCAGCCTCCGGATCGGGGGTGAGGCGATGAACACTGAAGCTTTCTTT. Its translation is CASSLRIGGEAMNTEAFF. Full variable domain (rest looked up from reference TRBV3-1 and TRBJ1-1): DTAVSQTPKYLVTQMGNDKSIKCEQNLGHDTMYWYKQDSKKFLKIMFSYNNKELIINETVPNRFSPKSPDKAHLNLHINSLELGDSAVYFCASSLRIGGEAMNTEAFFGQGTRLTVV.

The chain carries TRBV5-4 and TRBJ1-2; 11 bases are shared with TRBD1. CDR1 and CDR2 (germline): SGHNT, YYREEE (reference sequence). The CDR3 totals 15 residues. V gave up 4 bases and J gave up 4 bases; unmatched junction bases: 6. CDR3: CASSIQDRGLYGYTF. As DNA, the CDR3 is TGTGCCAGCAGCATACAGGACAGGGGGCTCTATGGCTACACCTTC. Looking up the rest from reference TRBV5-4 and TRBJ1-2 gives the full variable domain: ETGVTQSPTHLIKTRGQQVTLRCSSQSGHNTVSWYQQALGQGPQFIFQYYREEENGRGNFPPRFSGLQFPNYSSELNVNALELDDSALYLCASSIQDRGLYGYTFGSGTRLTVV.

This clonotype has ten or more counts. The gene calls are TRBV5-1 and TRBJ2-3; no clear D. The CDR3 has 13 amino acids. V was trimmed by 1 base and J by 4 bases, leaving 7 bases between them. The germline V gene has CDR1 SGHRS and CDR2 YFSETQ. The CDR3 bases are TGCGCCAGCAGCTTGCGGTCGGCAGATACGCAGTATTTT. Protein product: CASSLRSADTQYF.

This clonotype was detected many times. The V gene is TRBV3-1, the J gene TRBJ1-2; D unresolved. This CDR3 comprises 15 residues. Germline CDR1 is LGHDT and CDR2 is YNNKEL (reference sequence). The V end lost 0 bases, the J end lost 8 bases, and 16 bases lay between the germline ends. As DNA, the CDR3 is TGTGCCAGCAGCCAAGACCTCTTATCTCCTGGGGGCTACACCTTC. It translates to CASSQDLLSPGGYTF.

The chain uses TRBV12-3 or TRBV12-4 and TRBJ2-1; D may be TRBD1 (5 bases). Trimming pared 5 bases from V and 3 bases from J, leaving 11 bases between. CDR3 length equals 14 residues. The CDR3 reads CASSDLGLYNEQFF. CDR3 nucleotides: TGTGCCAGCAGTGACTTGGGGCTCTACAATGAGCAGTTCTTC.

The table lists this clonotype with a few counts. The chain uses TRBV24-1 and TRBJ2-2; D gene unclear. Trimming stripped 2 bases from V and 2 bases from J, with 8 bases between. The CDR3 contains 15 residues. Germline V lookup: CDR1 KGHDR, CDR2 SFDVKD. CDR3 in DNA: TGTGCCACCAGTGATTCTTGGGGTAACACCGGGGAGCTGTTTTTT. It codes for CATSDSWGNTGELFF.

This clonotype came up many times. The chain recombines TRBV7-2 with TRBJ1-2, with D unclear. Deletions cut 5 bases from V and 4 bases from J, with 11 bases between. The germline V gene has CDR1 SGHTA and CDR2 FQGNSA. CDR3 size: 13 residues. The CDR3 loop reads CASSPPSLYGYTF. For the CDR3, the DNA is TGTGCCAGCAGCCCCCCGTCCCTCTATGGCTACACCTTC.